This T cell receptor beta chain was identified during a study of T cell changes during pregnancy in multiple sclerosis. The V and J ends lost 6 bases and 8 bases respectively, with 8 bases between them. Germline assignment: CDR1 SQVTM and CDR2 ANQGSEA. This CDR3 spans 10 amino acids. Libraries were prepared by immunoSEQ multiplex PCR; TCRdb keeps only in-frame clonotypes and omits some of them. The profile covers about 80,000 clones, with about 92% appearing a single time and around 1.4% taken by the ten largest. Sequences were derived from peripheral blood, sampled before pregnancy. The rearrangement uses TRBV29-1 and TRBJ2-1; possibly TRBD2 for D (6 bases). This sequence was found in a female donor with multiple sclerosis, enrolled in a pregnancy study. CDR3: CSVTSHEQFF. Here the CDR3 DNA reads TGCAGCGTGACTAGTCATGAGCAGTTCTTC.